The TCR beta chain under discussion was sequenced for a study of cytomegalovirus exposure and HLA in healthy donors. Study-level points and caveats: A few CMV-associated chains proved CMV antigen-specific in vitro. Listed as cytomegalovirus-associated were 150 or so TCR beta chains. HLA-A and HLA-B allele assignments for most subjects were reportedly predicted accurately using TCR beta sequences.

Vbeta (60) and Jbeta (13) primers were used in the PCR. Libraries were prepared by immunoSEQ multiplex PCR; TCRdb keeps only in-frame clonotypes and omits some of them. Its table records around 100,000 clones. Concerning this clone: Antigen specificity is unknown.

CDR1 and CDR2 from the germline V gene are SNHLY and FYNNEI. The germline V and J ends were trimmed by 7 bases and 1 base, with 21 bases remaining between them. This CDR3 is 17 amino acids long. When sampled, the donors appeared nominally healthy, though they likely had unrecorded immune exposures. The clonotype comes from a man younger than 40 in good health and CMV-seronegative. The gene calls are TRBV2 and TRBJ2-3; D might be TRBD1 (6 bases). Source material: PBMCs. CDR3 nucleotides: TGTGCCAGCATCCGACAGGTACCCAACGGCGGCACAGATACGCAGTATTTT. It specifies CASIRQVPNGGTDTQYF.